What follows is one T cell receptor (beta chain) and its context. Antigen unknown. Germline assignment: CDR1 DFQATT and CDR2 SNEGSKA (reference sequence). With 0 bases removed from V and 4 bases from J, the gap between germline ends came to 15 bases. This CDR3 contains 15 residues. These data come from a study of CD8 T cells in ankylosing spondylitis. TCRdb re-derived calls from the 5' RACE reads in MiXCR, one entry per CDR3 protein. The data hold approximately 500,000 distinct CDR3 sequences, with roughly 13% observed a single time. Findings of the study overall: Earlier work had already found some motif variants in reactive arthritis synovial fluid and blood. As reported, disease-linked clones showed significant enrichment in matched ankylosing spondylitis synovial fluid. Clones that were linked to disease were CD8+ and were relatively rare in peripheral blood. In ankylosing spondylitis blood, a motif of roughly 8 highly homologous TCR beta variants appeared characteristic.

V and J are TRBV20-1 and TRBJ2-5; weak D call: TRBD2 (5 bases). Sequenced: blood, either unsorted or a sorted T cell fraction (not recorded which). This sequence originates from a male donor with ankylosing spondylitis. The DNA for the CDR3 is TGCAGTGCTAGAGATAAAGAGGGTCCGGCAGAGACCCAGTACTTC. Its protein is CSARDKEGPAETQYF.